This T cell receptor (beta chain) derives from a study of shared clonotypes between healthy human individuals. Deep-level running was used for the assay. The table came from immunoSEQ multiplex PCR; TCRdb's copy has only in-frame clones and leaves some out. Here the sample spans more than 2 million clones, over 85% being singletons. Germline CDR1 KGHSH, CDR2 LQKENI. V was cut by 0 bases and J by 0 bases, with 20 bases left in between. This CDR3 is built from 19 residues. CD8 cells classed as naive were CD45RO-negative and positively selected for CCR7, excluding terminally differentiated effector memory CD45RA+ cells.

This TCR derives from a man aged 18 to 30 in good health. Some clones in this sample may be carry-over from other donors' samples. The material sequenced was naive CD8+ T cells from PBMCs. The rearrangement links TRBV18 to TRBJ1-2, with D possibly TRBD1 on 5 matching bases. This chain's CDR3 is CASSPPGVGTGPSNYGYTF. CDR3 sequence (DNA): TGTGCCAGCTCACCACCCGGAGTAGGGACGGGACCTTCTAACTATGGCTACACCTTC.